This T cell receptor beta chain was identified in a study of identifying expanded T cells in peripheral blood. The CDR3 has 15 amino acids. Profiled with immunoSEQ multiplex PCR; TCRdb holds only in-frame clones, not every one. Of about 110,000 clones listed, more than 85% are singletons. This receptor was obtained from a person aged 18 to 75 in good health. The sequenced sample consisted of blood. The chain combines TRBV5-2 with TRBJ1-2. TRBV5-2 is a known pseudogene. CDR3 bases: TGTGCCAGCAGCCAAGATCCGGGACGTAACTATGGCTACACCTTC. The encoded protein is CASSQDPGRNYGYTF.